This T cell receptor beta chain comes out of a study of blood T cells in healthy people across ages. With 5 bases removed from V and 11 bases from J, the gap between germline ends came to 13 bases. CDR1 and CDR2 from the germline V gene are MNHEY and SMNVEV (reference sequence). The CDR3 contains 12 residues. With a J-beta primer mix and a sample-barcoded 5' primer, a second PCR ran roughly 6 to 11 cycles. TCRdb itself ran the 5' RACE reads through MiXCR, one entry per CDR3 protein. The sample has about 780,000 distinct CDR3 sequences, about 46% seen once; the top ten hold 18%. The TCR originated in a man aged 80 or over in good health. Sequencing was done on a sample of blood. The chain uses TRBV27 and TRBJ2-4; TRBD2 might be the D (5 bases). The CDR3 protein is CASSTSEGVQYF. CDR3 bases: TGTGCCAGCAGTACCTCCGAGGGTGTTCAGTACTTC.